This TCR beta chain was captured in a study of siplizumab effects on memory and regulatory T cells. CDR1 is LGHNA and CDR2 is YSLEER in the germline V gene. This CDR3 region has 17 residues. Trimming took 1 base from V and 1 from J; bases not matched to a gene: 5. Libraries were prepared by immunoSEQ multiplex PCR; TCRdb keeps only in-frame clonotypes and omits some of them. The sample has some 100,000 clones, 85% to 95% seen once. The chain has TRBV4-3 and TRBJ2-1; 9 nucleotides match TRBD2. Input material: non-Treg CD4+ T cells sorted from blood. This TCR came from a human donor in good health. The CDR3 DNA reads TGCGCCAGCAGCCAAGCCCGAACTAGCGGGTCCTACAATGAGCAGTTCTTC. This codes for CASSQARTSGSYNEQFF.